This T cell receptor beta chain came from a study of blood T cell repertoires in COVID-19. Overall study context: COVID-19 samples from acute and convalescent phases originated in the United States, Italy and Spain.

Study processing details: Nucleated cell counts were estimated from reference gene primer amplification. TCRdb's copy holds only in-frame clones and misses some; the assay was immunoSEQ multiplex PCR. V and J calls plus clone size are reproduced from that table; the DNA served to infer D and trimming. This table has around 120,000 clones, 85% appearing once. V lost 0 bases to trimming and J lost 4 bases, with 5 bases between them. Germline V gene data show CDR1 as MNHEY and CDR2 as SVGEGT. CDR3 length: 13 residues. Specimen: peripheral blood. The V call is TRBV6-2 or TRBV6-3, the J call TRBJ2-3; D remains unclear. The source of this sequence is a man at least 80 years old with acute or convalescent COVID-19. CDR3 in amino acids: CASSYSYSDTQYF. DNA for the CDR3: TGTGCCAGCAGTTACTCATATTCAGATACGCAGTATTTT.